The 30 T cell receptor beta chains presented below share a single source sample, sequenced in a study of CD4 T cells in relation to SARS-CoV-2 and coronaviruses. Only in-frame clones appear in the TCRdb table, and some are missing; sequencing was by immunoSEQ multiplex PCR. This sample yields more than 15,000 clones, of which about 80% are seen a single time; roughly 10% belongs to the top ten. Before the COVID-19 pandemic, during about 2010-2018, CD4+ T cells were taken from unexposed donors. The cells were cultured for about ten days before CD4+ T cells were isolated. No antigen is known for these receptors. The sequenced sample was CD4+ T cells from PBMCs, cultured in vitro. These receptors were taken from a human donor in good health.

This chain links TRBV19 with TRBJ2-3; 7 bases align to TRBD2. CDR3 length equals 16 residues. CDR1 is LNHDA, CDR2 SQIVND, per germline (reference sequence). V lost 3 bases and J lost 0; bases outside the gene matches: 6. This chain's CDR3 is CASSMGAGPSTDTQYF. DNA for the CDR3: TGTGCCAGTAGTATGGGAGCGGGACCTAGCACAGATACGCAGTATTTT.

The chain uses TRBV5-1 and TRBJ2-3; TRBD2 matches at 10 bases. This CDR3 region has 18 residues. V shed 4 bases, J shed 4 bases, and the junction held 15 bases outside the gene matches. Per germline, CDR1 SGHRS and CDR2 YFSETQ. For the CDR3, the DNA is TGCGCCAGCAGCCCCACCGCTTCTAGCGGGAGCTCCCCAGATACGCAGTATTTT. Translated, it gives CASSPTASSGSSPDTQYF.

The chain couples TRBV6-2 or TRBV6-3 to TRBJ2-7; the D is unclear. CDR1 and CDR2 from the germline V gene are MNHEY and SVGEGT. The length of the CDR3 is 13 residues. V was trimmed by 5 bases and J by 6 bases, leaving 14 bases between them. The CDR3 DNA reads TGTGCCAGCAGTCCCCCGTGGGGTGCCGAGCAGTACTTC. It is translated as CASSPPWGAEQYF.

This chain connects TRBV30 to TRBJ1-5; D may be TRBD1 (5 bases). V was clipped by 1 base and J by 7 bases, with 11 bases between them. CDR1 and CDR2 from the germline V gene are GTSNPN and SVGIG (reference sequence). The length of the CDR3 is 13 residues. The CDR3 DNA reads as TGTGCCTGGAGTGGCGGGGGAGGGCAGCCCCAGCATTTT. It codes for CAWSGGGGQPQHF.

The chain has TRBV15 and TRBJ2-7; D may correspond to TRBD1 or TRBD2 (5 bases each). This CDR3 has 14 amino acids. Germline V gene data show CDR1 as LNHNV and CDR2 as YYDKDF (reference sequence). Trimming took off 0 bases at V and 2 bases at J, with 8 bases between the two ends. The CDR3 DNA reads TGTGCCACCAGCAGAGATTTGGGACCCTACGAGCAGTACTTC. This codes for CATSRDLGPYEQYF.

This rearrangement joins TRBV7-3 to TRBJ2-5, with 7 bases matching TRBD1. V was pared by 5 bases and J by 3 bases, with 6 bases of the junction left unmatched. The CDR3 totals 14 residues. CDR1 and CDR2 from the germline V gene are SGHTA and FQGTGA. In DNA form, the CDR3 reads TGTGCCAGCAGCGCGGCCGGGACAGAAGAGACCCAGTACTTC. This translates into CASSAAGTEETQYF.

In its sample, this clone was seen once. The chain is built from TRBV9 and TRBJ2-2; 10 bases align to TRBD1. The CDR3 has 17 residues. V trimming: 3 bases; J trimming: 3 bases; junction bases outside the gene matches: 8. Germline V lookup: CDR1 SGDLS, CDR2 YYNGEE. The CDR3 loop is CASSGGQGEGYTGELFF. The CDR3 DNA is TGTGCCAGCAGCGGTGGACAGGGGGAAGGATACACCGGGGAGCTGTTTTTT.

This clone has a handful of counts. The chain couples TRBV30 to TRBJ2-7; no definite D call. V was trimmed by 3 bases and J by 5 bases, leaving 8 bases between them. Germline-derived CDR1 and CDR2 are GTSNPN and SVGIG (reference sequence). This CDR3 region has 11 residues. In DNA, the CDR3 is TGTGCCTGGAGGAGATCTCACGAGCAGTACTTC. It codes for CAWRRSHEQYF. Supplemented by reference TRBV30 and TRBJ2-7, the full variable domain reads SQTIHQWPATLVQPVGSPLSLECTVEGTSNPNLYWYRQAAGRGLQLLFYSVGIGQISSEVPQNLSASRPQDRQFILSSKKLLLSDSGFYLCAWRRSHEQYFGPGTRLTVT.

The J gene is TRBJ2-3, the V gene TRBV14, with 7 bases lining up with TRBD2. Germline V gives CDR1 SGHDN, CDR2 FVKESK. Trimming at V came to 4 bases and at J to 2 bases, leaving 6 bases not matched to a gene. This CDR3 is 15 amino acids long. CDR3 bases: TGTGCCAGCAGCCCGCGGGAGCGAAACACAGATACGCAGTATTTT. This gives the protein CASSPRERNTDTQYF.

This chain links TRBV9 with TRBJ2-1; D may be TRBD2 (6 bases). Germline CDR1 and CDR2: SGDLS and YYNGEE. V was clipped by 5 bases and J by 7 bases, with 25 bases between them. The CDR3 length is 17 residues. The CDR3 bases are TGTGCCAGCAGTCCGGACTCCGCTAGCGCGGCCGGTAATGAGCAGTTCTTC. Its protein is CASSPDSASAAGNEQFF.

The chain couples TRBV29-1 to TRBJ2-2; D unresolved. CDR1 SQVTM and CDR2 ANQGSEA come from the germline V gene. The ends were cut back, 6 bases at V and 5 bases at J, with 10 bases in the middle. CDR3 length: 12 residues. The CDR3 reads CSVPMRTGELFF. The DNA for the CDR3 is TGCAGCGTACCAATGAGGACCGGGGAGCTGTTTTTT.

The V gene is TRBV5-6, the J gene TRBJ1-6, with 7 nucleotides matching TRBD1. After removal of 2 bases from V and 5 bases from J, the junction contained 10 bases not matched to a gene. The CDR3 is made up of 17 amino acids. The germline V gene has CDR1 SGHDT and CDR2 YYEEEE. CDR3 sequence: CASSLPQQGRDNSPLHF. CDR3 DNA sequence: TGTGCCAGCAGCTTACCACAACAGGGGAGGGATAATTCACCCCTCCACTTT.

The gene calls are TRBV19 and TRBJ1-3; D possibly corresponds to TRBD1 (5 bases). The CDR3 is 14 residues long. In germline, CDR1 is LNHDA, CDR2 SQIVND (reference sequence). V was clipped by 10 bases and J by 4 bases, with 17 bases between them. CDR3: CATQRPGSGNTIYF. CDR3 coding DNA: TGTGCCACGCAACGACCAGGGTCCGGAAACACCATATATTTT.

V gene TRBV4-1 combines with J gene TRBJ1-1; weak D call: TRBD1 (6 bases). The CDR3 has 16 amino acids. V was cut by 1 base and J by 1 base, with 13 bases left in between. CDR1 MGHRA and CDR2 YSYEKL come from the germline V gene. The CDR3 DNA reads as TGCGCCAGCAGCCAAGCAGGGGCGGGGGCGAACACTGAAGCTTTCTTT. This gives the protein CASSQAGAGANTEAFF.

This rearrangement joins TRBV5-5 to TRBJ1-2; tentative D call: TRBD1 (6 bases). V was pared by 1 base and J by 2 bases, with 12 bases between. The CDR3 is 15 residues long. Germline assignment: CDR1 SGHKS and CDR2 YYEKEE (reference sequence). CDR3 sequence reads: CASSLLDRPNYGYTF. As DNA, the CDR3 is TGTGCCAGCAGCTTGTTAGACAGGCCAAACTATGGCTACACCTTC. Full variable domain (remainder filled in from reference TRBV5-5 and TRBJ1-2): DAGVTQSPTHLIKTRGQQVTLRCSPISGHKSVSWYQQVLGQGPQFIFQYYEKEERGRGNFPDRFSARQFPNYSSELNVNALLLGDSALYLCASSLLDRPNYGYTFGSGTRLTVV.

This clone was seen once. The rearrangement uses TRBV19 and TRBJ2-3, with D tentatively TRBD1 (5 bases). The length of the CDR3 is 14 residues. Trimming stripped 4 bases from V and 2 bases from J, with 10 bases between. Per germline, CDR1 LNHDA and CDR2 SQIVND (reference sequence). The CDR3 DNA sequence: TGTGCCAGTAGTAACCGACAGCTCACAGATACGCAGTATTTT. Translation: CASSNRQLTDTQYF.

The rearrangement links TRBV6-2 or TRBV6-3 to TRBJ2-5; D not certain. Germline CDR1 is MNHEY and CDR2 is SVGEGT. Trimming stripped 6 bases from V and 1 base from J, with 9 bases between. The CDR3 has 13 residues. The CDR3 nucleotides read TGTGCCAGCAGCGCTAGGGCCCAAGAGACCCAGTACTTC. It yields the protein CASSARAQETQYF.

The chain employs TRBV4-2 and TRBJ2-3; D is uncertain. CDR1 is LGHNA and CDR2 is YNFKEQ in the germline V gene. The CDR3 loop spans 13 amino acids. Trimming cost V 4 bases and J 1 base, with 6 bases left between them. Here the CDR3 DNA reads TGTGCCAGCAGCCCCGATGGCACAGATACGCAGTATTTT. It codes for CASSPDGTDTQYF.

Here the CDR3 reads CTSSQDGTEQYF. The CDR3 coding sequence is TGCACCAGCAGCCAAGATGGTACCGAGCAGTACTTC. The chain couples TRBV1 to TRBJ2-7. TRBV1 is a documented pseudogene. The CDR3 runs to 12 residues.

This clone was detected only a few times. The same CDR3 also results from other DNA sequences found in this sample. The chain couples TRBV29-1 to TRBJ2-3, with D perhaps matching TRBD1 (5 bases). This CDR3 is built from 13 residues. Germline CDR1 is SQVTM and CDR2 is ANQGSEA. V dropped 5 bases and J dropped 1 base, with 10 bases sitting between them. CDR3 loop: CSVRQGGTDTQYF. For the CDR3, the DNA is TGCAGCGTTCGGCAGGGCGGCACAGATACGCAGTATTTT.

The V gene is TRBV30, the J gene TRBJ2-5; the match to TRBD1 covers 8 bases. The CDR3 loop spans 14 amino acids. Germline CDR1 is GTSNPN and CDR2 is SVGIG (reference sequence). V trimming: 7 bases; J trimming: 2 bases; junction bases outside the gene matches: 9. The CDR3 DNA sequence: TGTGCCTCACGACAGGGGCGGCGGCAAGAGACCCAGTACTTC. Translating gives CASRQGRRQETQYF. Filled out from reference TRBV30 and TRBJ2-5, the complete variable domain reads SQTIHQWPATLVQPVGSPLSLECTVEGTSNPNLYWYRQAAGRGLQLLFYSVGIGQISSEVPQNLSASRPQDRQFILSSKKLLLSDSGFYLCASRQGRRQETQYFGPGTRLLVL.

The CDR3 reads CASSQGPGLAVNNEQFF. The CDR3 nucleotides read TGCGCCAGCAGCCAAGGACCGGGACTAGCGGTAAACAATGAGCAGTTCTTC. The chain links TRBV4-1 to TRBJ2-1, with 11 nucleotides matching TRBD2. This CDR3 region has 17 residues. Trimming at V came to 1 base and at J to 5 bases, leaving 7 bases not matched to a gene. CDR1 and CDR2 (germline): MGHRA, YSYEKL.

The rearrangement uses TRBV11-2 and TRBJ1-6; D gene unclear. Germline V gene lookup returns CDR1 SGHAT and CDR2 FQNNGV. The CDR3 runs 15 residues. Trimming took off 10 bases at V and 8 bases at J, with 21 bases between the two ends. The CDR3 bases are TGTGCCACCCGTCAAGCAGGCAGTGATTATTCACCCCTCCACTTT. As protein: CATRQAGSDYSPLHF.

The V call is TRBV10-3, the J call TRBJ2-7, with D maybe TRBD2 (5 bases). V lost 6 bases to trimming and J lost 1 base, with 10 bases between them. Germline assignment: CDR1 ENHRY and CDR2 SYGVKD. CDR3 length equals 13 residues. Written as DNA, the CDR3 is TGTGCCATCAGGGCTAGCCAATCCTACGAGCAGTACTTC. Translated: CAIRASQSYEQYF.

The rearrangement uses TRBV6-2 or TRBV6-3 and TRBJ1-1; 10 bases match TRBD1. The CDR3 contains 20 residues. J was trimmed by 6 bases and V by 6 bases; bases with no gene match: 25. The germline V gene has CDR1 MNHEY and CDR2 SVGEGT. Here the CDR3 reads CASRYRDRGLRFLVLSEAFF. CDR3 DNA sequence: TGTGCCAGCAGGTACCGGGACAGGGGACTCCGTTTCTTGGTATTGTCTGAAGCTTTCTTT.

The chain is built from TRBV20-1 and TRBJ2-1, with D tentatively TRBD2 (6 bases). Germline values: CDR1 DFQATT, CDR2 SNEGSKA (reference sequence). The CDR3 extends over 14 amino acids. Trimming left V 3 bases short and J 9 bases short, with 18 bases between. CDR3 sequence reads: CSASGDSRHSEQFF. As DNA, the CDR3 is TGCAGTGCTAGTGGGGACTCTAGGCATAGTGAGCAGTTCTTC.

The genes are TRBV6-5 and TRBJ2-3; TRBD2 is a possible D gene (6 bases). The germline V gene has CDR1 MNHEY and CDR2 SVGAGI. This CDR3 is 15 amino acids long. V lost 6 bases and J lost 0, with 13 bases in between. The CDR3 sequence is CASSYRLGSTDTQYF. The CDR3 region has the DNA TGTGCCAGCAGCTATAGACTAGGCAGCACAGATACGCAGTATTTT.

The V and J genes are TRBV28 and TRBJ2-7, with D perhaps matching TRBD2 (6 bases). Trimming took 2 bases from V and 0 from J, leaving 11 bases between them. Germline CDR1 and CDR2: MDHEN and SYDVKM. This CDR3 region has 15 residues. Written as DNA, the CDR3 is TGTGCCAGCAGTTTAGCGGGGACCAGCTCCTACGAGCAGTACTTC. Translated: CASSLAGTSSYEQYF.

The chain joins TRBV7-2 to TRBJ2-4; unclear D gene. This CDR3 has 16 residues. Germline V gives CDR1 SGHTA, CDR2 FQGNSA. Deletions cut 1 base from V and 0 bases from J, with 10 bases between. The CDR3 loop is CASSLDFSLAKNIQYF. The CDR3 DNA sequence: TGTGCCAGCAGCTTAGATTTCAGCTTAGCCAAAAACATTCAGTACTTC.

A few counts support this clone. CDR3 bases: TGTGCCAGCAGCTTAGTAGAGGGTCCAGGGACTGGCTACACCTTC. It is translated as CASSLVEGPGTGYTF. V is TRBV7-9 and J is TRBJ1-2; a possible D gene is TRBD1 (5 bases). CDR3 length: 15 residues. In germline, CDR1 is SEHNR, CDR2 FQNEAQ (reference sequence). The V gene lost 1 base and the J gene lost 7 bases, with 16 bases spanning the gap.